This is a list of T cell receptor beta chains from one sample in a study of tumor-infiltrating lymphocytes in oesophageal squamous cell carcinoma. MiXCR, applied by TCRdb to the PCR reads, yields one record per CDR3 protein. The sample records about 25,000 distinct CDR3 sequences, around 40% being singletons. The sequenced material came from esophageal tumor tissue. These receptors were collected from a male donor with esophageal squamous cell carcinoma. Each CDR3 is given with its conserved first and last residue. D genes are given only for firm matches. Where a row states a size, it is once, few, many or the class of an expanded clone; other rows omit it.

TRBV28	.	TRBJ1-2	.	TGTGCCAGCAGTTTGGCCCAGGTGGGTTATGGCTACACCTTC	CASSLAQVGYGYTF
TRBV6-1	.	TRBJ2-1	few	TGTGCCAGCAGTGAAATTCAGAGCTCCTACGAGCAGTTCTTC	CASSEIQSSYEQFF
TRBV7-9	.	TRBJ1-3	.	TGTGCCAGCAGGACCACAGGGACGACTGGAAACACCATATATTTT	CASRTTGTTGNTIYF
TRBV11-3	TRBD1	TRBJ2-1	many	TGTGCCAGCAGCTTCCAGGGGGACAATGAGCAGTTCTTC	CASSFQGDNEQFF
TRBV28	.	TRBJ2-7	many	TGTGCCAGCACGGACAGCAGCTCCTACGAGCAGTACTTC	CASTDSSSYEQYF
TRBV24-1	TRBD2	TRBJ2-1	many	TGTGCCACCAGTGATCCAAAGACTAGCGTGGTCCATGAGCAGTTCTTC	CATSDPKTSVVHEQFF
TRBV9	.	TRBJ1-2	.	TGTGCCAGCAGCCTGGACGCCTATGGCTACACCTTC	CASSLDAYGYTF
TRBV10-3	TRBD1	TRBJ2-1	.	TGTGCCATCAGTGAGTCGCCTACAGGGGGCGGAGGTGACAGATACGCAGTATTC	CAISESPTGGGGDRYAVF
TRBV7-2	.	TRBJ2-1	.	TGTGCCAGCAGCTCAGACTTGTTCTCCTACAATGAGCAGTTCTTC	CASSSDLFSYNEQFF
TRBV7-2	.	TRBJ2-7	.	TGTGCCAGCAGCCCCCTCCCCTACGAGCAGTACTTC	CASSPLPYEQYF
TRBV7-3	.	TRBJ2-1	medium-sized	TGTGCCAGCAGCTTAAGTGGGGACATCTCCTACAATGAGCAGTTCTTC	CASSLSGDISYNEQFF
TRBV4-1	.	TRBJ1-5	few	TGTGCCAGCAGCCAAGACTTAGGTGGGCCCCAGCATTTT	CASSQDLGGPQHF
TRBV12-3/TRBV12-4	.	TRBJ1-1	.	TGTGCCAGCAGTTTGGGACCCACGAACACTGAAGCTTTCTTT	CASSLGPTNTEAFF
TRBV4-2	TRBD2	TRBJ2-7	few	TGTGCCAGCAGCCAAGATAGGACTAGCTACGAGCAGTACTTC	CASSQDRTSYEQYF
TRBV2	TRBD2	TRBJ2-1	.	TGTGCCAGCAGTGATAGCCTAGCGGGAGGAAATGAGCAGTTCTTC	CASSDSLAGGNEQFF
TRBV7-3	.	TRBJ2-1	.	TGTGCCAGCAGCTTATCTCGGGACTACAATGAGCAGTTCTTC	CASSLSRDYNEQFF
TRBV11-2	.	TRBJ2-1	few	TGTGCCAGCAGCTTAGAACTAGCAAATGAGCAGTTCTTC	CASSLELANEQFF
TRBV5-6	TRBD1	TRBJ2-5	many	TGTGCCAGCAGCCAGACAGGGGTAGGGGAGACCCAGTACTTC	CASSQTGVGETQYF
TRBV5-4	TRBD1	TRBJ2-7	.	TGTGCCAGCAGCTTGTCGCAGGGGGTCGAGCAGTACTTC	CASSLSQGVEQYF
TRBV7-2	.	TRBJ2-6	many	.	CASSFPVGGAGRWLHLRF
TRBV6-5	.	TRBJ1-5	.	TGTGCCAGCAGTGAAGTTGGAGACAATCAGCCCCAGCATTTT	CASSEVGDNQPQHF
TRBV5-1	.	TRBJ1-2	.	TGCGCCAGCAGCTTCCAGGGTGAAGGCTACACCTTC	CASSFQGEGYTF
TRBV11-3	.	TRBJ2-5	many	TGTGCCAGCAGCTTAGCTGGGGGAGAGACCCAGTACTTC	CASSLAGGETQYF
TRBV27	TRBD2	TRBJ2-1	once	TGTGCCAGCCGGGGGGGTGTGTCATACGAGCAGTTCTTC	CASRGGVSYEQFF
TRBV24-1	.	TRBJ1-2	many	TGTGCCACCAGTGATCTGGTAGAGGGCTACACCTTC	CATSDLVEGYTF
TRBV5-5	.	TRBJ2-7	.	TGTGCCAGCAGCGTAGAAGACAGGTCCTCCTACGAGCAGTACTTC	CASSVEDRSSYEQYF
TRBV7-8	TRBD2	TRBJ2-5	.	TGTGCCAGCATCACCGTCACGGCGGGAGGGGGAGAGACCCAGTACTTC	CASITVTAGGGETQYF
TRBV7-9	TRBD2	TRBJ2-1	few	TGTGCCAGCAGCTCAGCGGGAAACTACAATGAGCAGTTCTTC	CASSSAGNYNEQFF
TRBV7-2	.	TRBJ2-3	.	TGTGCCAGCATCGTCCGACGTGGAGGTCCAGATACGCAGTATTTT	CASIVRRGGPDTQYF
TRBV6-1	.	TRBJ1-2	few	TGTGCCAGCAGTGGCGGGCGTGGCTATGGCTACACCTTC	CASSGGRGYGYTF
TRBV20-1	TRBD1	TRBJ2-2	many	TGCAGTGCCTTCTACCGGGACAGGGGAACCGGGGAGCTGTTTTTT	CSAFYRDRGTGELFF
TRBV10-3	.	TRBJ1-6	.	TGTGCCATCAGTGAGCGTTCATACGAGCAGCACTTT	CAISERSYEQHF
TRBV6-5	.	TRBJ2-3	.	TGTGCCAGCAGCTCGGACGGGACCGATACGCAGTATTTT	CASSSDGTDTQYF
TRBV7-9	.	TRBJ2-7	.	TGTGCCAGCAGCTTAAGTCCTCAAAACGAGCAGTACTTC	CASSLSPQNEQYF
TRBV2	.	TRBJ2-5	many	TGTGCCAGCAGTGAAGGACAGATTAATTCACCCCTCCACTTC	CASSEGQINSPLHF
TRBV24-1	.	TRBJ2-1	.	TGTGCCACCAGTGATTTGGGGTTCACATCTGTCAATGAGCAGTTCTTC	CATSDLGFTSVNEQFF
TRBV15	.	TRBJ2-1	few	TGTGCCACCAGCAGAGATTACAATGAGCAGTTCTTC	CATSRDYNEQFF
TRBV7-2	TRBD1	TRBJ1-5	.	TGTGCCAGCAGCTTACAGGGGGGTCAGCCCCAGCATTTT	CASSLQGGQPQHF
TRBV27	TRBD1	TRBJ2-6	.	TGTGCCAGCAGTTTAGGGGGCGGGACAGGAAGGGCCAACGTCCTGACTTTC	CASSLGGGTGRANVLTF
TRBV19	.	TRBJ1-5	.	TGTGCCAGTAGTATAGAAGCGGGATATAGCAATCAGCCCCAGCATTTT	CASSIEAGYSNQPQHF
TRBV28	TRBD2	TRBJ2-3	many	TGTGCCAGCAATACAGCCGGGACTAGTCAAACAGATACGCAGTATTTT	CASNTAGTSQTDTQYF
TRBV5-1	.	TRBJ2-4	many	TGCGCCAGCAGCTTGGACGACCCAAGGGTCCAGTACTTC	CASSLDDPRVQYF
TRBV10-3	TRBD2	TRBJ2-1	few	TGTGCCATCAGTGAGTCTGTCGGAGCGGGAGGGGGGGAGCAGTTCTTC	CAISESVGAGGGEQFF
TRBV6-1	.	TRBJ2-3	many	TGTGCCAGCTCCCCTAGTACAGATACGCAGTATTTT	CASSPSTDTQYF
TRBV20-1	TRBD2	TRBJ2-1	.	TGCAGTGCTAGAGATACGGCGGGAGGGTCCTACAATGAGCAGTTCTTC	CSARDTAGGSYNEQFF
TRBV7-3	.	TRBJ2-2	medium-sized	TGTGCCAGCAGCTTGATGGATTACACCGGGGAGCTGTTTTTT	CASSLMDYTGELFF
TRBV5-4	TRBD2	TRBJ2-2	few	TGTGCCAGCAGCTTGCCGAGACTAGCGGGGGGCCTGGGCACCGGGGAGCTGTTTTTT	CASSLPRLAGGLGTGELFF
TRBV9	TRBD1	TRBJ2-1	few	TGTGCCAGCAGCTCCCAAGGACAGGATAATGAGCAGTTCTTC	CASSSQGQDNEQFF
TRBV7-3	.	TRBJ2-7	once	TGTGCCAGCAGCTTAGGATCGGTCTATACGCAGTACTTC	CASSLGSVYTQYF
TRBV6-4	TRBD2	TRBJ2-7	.	TGTGCCAGCAGTGGAGCATGGACTAGCGGGAGAGATGAGCAGTACTTC	CASSGAWTSGRDEQYF
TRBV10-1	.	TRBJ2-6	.	.	CASSENCDKVRWLHLRF
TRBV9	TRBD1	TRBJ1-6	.	TGTGCCAGCAGCGAACTACAGGGGTTCTCCTATAATTCACCCCTCCACTTT	CASSELQGFSYNSPLHF
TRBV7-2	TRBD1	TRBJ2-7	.	TGTGCCAGCAGCTTCCACGGGACAGATGCCGAGCAGTACTTC	CASSFHGTDAEQYF